This T cell receptor beta chain is from a study of CD8 T cells in Susac syndrome. RNA was extracted with the RNeasy kit, and a quantity of roughly 0.5 to 1 ug was reverse transcribed using random hexamers. By means of immunoSEQ multiplex PCR, TCR beta CDR3 spanning 54 Vbeta and 13 Jbeta underwent amplification. Each CDR3 protein is one row after TCRdb ran MiXCR on the immunoSEQ multiplex PCR reads. The sample has 200,000 to 250,000 distinct CDR3 sequences, around 90% seen once; the top ten hold 0.1% to 0.15%. The CDR3 has 15 amino acids. Germline V gives CDR1 SQVTM, CDR2 ANQGSEA. Trimming removed 1 base from V and 2 bases from J, with 14 bases in between. Sequencing of TCR beta was carried out in blood CD8+ and CD4+ T cells.

The sequence was obtained from a human donor with multiple sclerosis. The specimen sequenced was CD8+ T cells from PBMCs. The chain uses TRBV29-1 and TRBJ1-2, with D possibly matching TRBD1 (6 bases). The CDR3 spells CSVEGRQGLNYGYTF. The CDR3 nucleotides read TGCAGCGTTGAAGGGAGGCAGGGGCTCAACTATGGCTACACCTTC.